Listed below are T cell receptor beta chains from one sample, sequenced in a study of cytomegalovirus exposure and HLA in healthy donors. This table comes from immunoSEQ multiplex PCR, and its TCRdb copy is limited to in-frame clones, with some not included. The sample lists over 70,000 clones; roughly three quarters were seen once. The specimen was PBMCs. These TCRs come from a male donor in good health and CMV-seronegative. Each CDR3 is given with its conserved first and last residue. The order of the fields is clone size, D gene, J gene, V gene, CDR3 protein, CDR3 DNA. D genes are given only for firm matches. For some rows the clone size is stated as once, few or many, or as a class when expanded; others skip it.

once | NA | TRBJ2-7 | TRBV6-1 | CASSETGWSSYEQYF | TGTGCCAGCAGTGAAACGGGGTGGAGCTCCTACGAGCAGTACTTC
NA | NA | TRBJ2-4 | TRBV11-2 | CASSSGDIQYF | TGTGCCAGCAGCTCAGGCGACATTCAGTACTTC
few | NA | TRBJ2-1 | TRBV4-3 | CASSLGGLEYNEQFF | TGCGCCAGCAGCCTTGGAGGTCTAGAATACAATGAGCAGTTCTTC
NA | NA | TRBJ1-2 | TRBV27 | CASRHGGEGGYTF | TGTGCCAGCAGACACGGGGGTGAGGGCGGCTACACCTTC
NA | TRBD1 | TRBJ1-2 | TRBV7-2 | CASSLDAGQGVVYGYTF | TGTGCCAGCAGCTTAGATGCCGGACAGGGGGTGGTCTATGGCTACACCTTC
NA | NA | TRBJ2-1 | TRBV6-1 | CASKSGGNEQFF | TGTGCCAGCAAATCCGGGGGCAATGAGCAGTTCTTC
NA | TRBD1 | TRBJ2-1 | TRBV7-2 | CASSFGDRAEQFF | TGTGCCAGCAGCTTTGGGGACAGGGCCGAGCAGTTCTTC
few | NA | TRBJ2-7 | TRBV5-1 | CASSSLDSLYYEQYF | TGCGCCAGCAGCTCCCTGGACAGTCTGTATTACGAGCAGTACTTC
NA | TRBD1 | TRBJ1-6 | TRBV4-3 | CASSPETGRNSPLHF | TGCGCCAGCAGCCCAGAGACAGGGAGGAATTCACCCCTCCACTTT
NA | TRBD1 | TRBJ2-1 | TRBV5-1 | CASSFGTGGIDEQFF | TGCGCCAGCAGCTTCGGGACAGGGGGCATCGATGAGCAGTTCTTC